This paragraph reports one T cell receptor beta chain. This sample is drawn from a study of T-cell reconstitution after alpha-beta-depleted transplantation in children. The CDR3 covers 16 residues. CDR1 is MNHEY, CDR2 SVGEGT, per germline. V shed 1 base and J shed 0 bases, with 11 bases lying between them. Unique molecular identifiers were used in preparing the TCRbeta library. TCRdb passed the PCR reads through MiXCR, listing each CDR3 protein once. The data hold 440,000 or so distinct CDR3 sequences, with approximately 11% observed a single time. Sequenced here: PBMCs from the stem cell graft donor, sampled from the stem cell graft. The clonotype originates from a human donor who donated a stem cell graft to a child with acute myeloid leukemia. V gene TRBV6-2 or TRBV6-3 combines with J gene TRBJ2-3; unclear D gene. The CDR3 protein is CASSYLPTSSTDTQYF. The DNA for the CDR3 is TGTGCCAGCAGTTACTTGCCCACCTCCAGCACAGATACGCAGTATTTT.